The entry below describes one T cell receptor beta chain. Its antigen is as yet unknown. The data stem from a study of response to subunit inactivated influenza vaccine. The V end was cut by 5 bases, the J end by 5 bases, with 15 bases between. This CDR3 comprises 14 residues. Whole-study findings and limits: With each seasonal influenza vaccination, the authors suggested, few new T cells are recruited.

TCRdb passed the RT-PCR reads through MiXCR, listing each CDR3 protein once. The profile shows over 750,000 distinct CDR3 sequences, 21% of them singletons. The V gene is TRBV12-3 or TRBV12-4, the J gene TRBJ2-5; no clear D gene. Here the sequenced sample was PBMCs from blood, taken about 5 days after vaccination. This clonotype was obtained from a man aged 50 to 60 who received an inactivated influenza vaccine. The CDR3 nucleotides read TGTGCCAGCAGTATTAGTCTTACTGGGGAGACCCAGTACTTC. Encoded protein: CASSISLTGETQYF.